A selection of T cell receptor beta chains follows, all from one sample in a study of T cell repertoires in cytomegalovirus infection. TCRdb reanalysed the reads using MiXCR and keeps one entry per CDR3 protein. This table has almost 550,000 distinct CDR3 sequences, more than 15% appearing once. The sample consisted of CD8+ T cells from PBMCs. The source of these receptors is a human donor in good health (CMV status not recorded). Some clones in this sample may be carry-over from other donors' samples. Each CDR3 is given with its conserved first and last residue. The D gene is left open where the match is weak. Part of the rows lack a size; the others show once, few, many or a class for expanded clones.

CDR3 DNA | CDR3 protein | D gene | J gene | clone size | V gene
TGTGCCAGCAGTTTACAATTTCGGGACGGTAACACTGAAGCTTTCTTT | CASSLQFRDGNTEAFF | - | TRBJ1-1 | - | TRBV2
TGTGCCAGTAGTATAGACTTTTCAGAAGAGACCCAGTACTTC | CASSIDFSEETQYF | - | TRBJ2-5 | many | TRBV19
TGTGCCAGCAGCTTAATCCTAGCGGGGGAAGATGAGCAGTTCTTC | CASSLILAGEDEQFF | TRBD2 | TRBJ2-1 | many | TRBV7-8
TGCAGTGCTTCAGGGCTAGCGGGATACACCGGGGAGCTGTTTTTT | CSASGLAGYTGELFF | TRBD2 | TRBJ2-2 | many | TRBV20-1
TGTGCCACCTCAGGTTCCTACGAGCAGTACTTC | CATSGSYEQYF | - | TRBJ2-7 | many | TRBV7-9
TGTGCCAGCAGCTTAAGGACCGCAGCCCCCTACGAGCAGTACTTC | CASSLRTAAPYEQYF | - | TRBJ2-7 | many | TRBV7-2
TGTGCCAGCAGCCCAGGGGGCACCTACTACAATGAGCAGTTCTTC | CASSPGGTYYNEQFF | TRBD1 | TRBJ2-1 | - | TRBV28
TGTGCCAGCAGCGCAGGGGAAAGCAATCAGCCCCAGCATTTT | CASSAGESNQPQHF | - | TRBJ1-5 | many | TRBV7-9
TGTGCCAGCAGTCCTGCCCGGGACAGGATTCGGATCCCCCAGCATTTT | CASSPARDRIRIPQHF | TRBD1 | TRBJ1-5 | - | TRBV27
TGTGCCAGCAGCCAGGGGACAGAGAAAGGGAACTATGGCTACACCTTC | CASSQGTEKGNYGYTF | TRBD1 | TRBJ1-2 | many | TRBV7-9
TGTGCCAGCAGCGTAGGTGGGACGGTGGGATTCGAGCAGTACTTC | CASSVGGTVGFEQYF | - | TRBJ2-7 | - | TRBV9
TGCAGTGCTAGAGCGTTTGGGACCCTCGGGGGGTACGAGCAGTACTTC | CSARAFGTLGGYEQYF | TRBD2 | TRBJ2-7 | - | TRBV20-1
TGTGCCAGCACCCTGACAGGGACAAGCACTGAAGCTTTCTTT | CASTLTGTSTEAFF | TRBD1 | TRBJ1-1 | few | TRBV28
TGTGCCAGCAGTTTTGAGGGAGTGCGCGAGCAGTACTTC | CASSFEGVREQYF | - | TRBJ2-7 | many | TRBV28
TGTGCCAGTAGTAACAGGGGGCCCGAGCAGTTCTTC | CASSNRGPEQFF | TRBD1 | TRBJ2-1 | - | TRBV19
TGTGCCAGCAGCCCGGGGACCCTGAACACTGAAGCTTTCTTT | CASSPGTLNTEAFF | - | TRBJ1-1 | many | TRBV7-9
TGTGCCAGTTCAAAACGGGGGGACCCCCGGCAGTTCTTC | CASSKRGDPRQFF | TRBD2 | TRBJ2-1 | few | TRBV19
TGCAGTGCTAGAGATATCCCGGGACTAGCGGGAGGGCTGAGAGATACGCAGTATTTT | CSARDIPGLAGGLRDTQYF | TRBD2 | TRBJ2-3 | few | TRBV20-1
TGCAGTGCCAACCCCGAAGACAGGTATCATGAGCAGTTCTTC | CSANPEDRYHEQFF | - | TRBJ2-1 | - | TRBV20-1
TGTGCCAGCAGTTCCGGGACTGCCGATTATCACAATGAGCAGTTCTTC | CASSSGTADYHNEQFF | - | TRBJ2-1 | - | TRBV12-3/TRBV12-4
TGTGCCAGCAGCTCCTGGACGGATGACACTGAAGCTTTCTTT | CASSSWTDDTEAFF | - | TRBJ1-1 | many | TRBV11-2
TGTGCCAGCAGTTTAATGACAGGGCCGGCTGAAGCTTTCTTT | CASSLMTGPAEAFF | TRBD1 | TRBJ1-1 | - | TRBV28
TGTGCCAGCAGACTAGACTACGACGAGCAGTACTTC | CASRLDYDEQYF | - | TRBJ2-7 | many | TRBV7-9
TGTGCCAGCAGTTTCGGGGGGTGGAATGAGCAGTTCTTC | CASSFGGWNEQFF | TRBD2 | TRBJ2-1 | few | TRBV27
TGTGCCAGTAGTAAACCCGGGACAGGAGGGACTAATGAAAAACTGTTTTTT | CASSKPGTGGTNEKLFF | TRBD1 | TRBJ1-4 | few | TRBV19
TGTGCCAGCAGTTTTGGGGGCAACGTTCAGCCCCAGCATTTT | CASSFGGNVQPQHF | - | TRBJ1-5 | many | TRBV12-3/TRBV12-4
TGTGCCAGCAGCTTAAGGGCTAGCGGGAGTACCGGGGAGCTGTTTTTT | CASSLRASGSTGELFF | TRBD2 | TRBJ2-2 | - | TRBV7-3
TGTGCCAGCAGTGAAGGATTACCACGCTGGGATGAAAAACTGTTTTTT | CASSEGLPRWDEKLFF | - | TRBJ1-4 | - | TRBV2
TGTGCCAGTACGGGTGTTAGCTACTATGGCTACACCTTC | CASTGVSYYGYTF | - | TRBJ1-2 | - | TRBV7-9
TGTGCCAGCAGTCGATTAGCGGGACTCGGCGGAGATGAGCAGTTCTTC | CASSRLAGLGGDEQFF | TRBD2 | TRBJ2-1 | many | TRBV28
TGCGCCAGCAGCTTGGCTAGCGGGAGCTACAATGAGCAGTTCTTC | CASSLASGSYNEQFF | TRBD2 | TRBJ2-1 | few | TRBV5-1
TGTGCCAGCAGTGAGATGGGACAGGGGCCCTACGAGCAGTACTTC | CASSEMGQGPYEQYF | TRBD1 | TRBJ2-7 | few | TRBV2
TGTGCCAGCAGCCAAGATATTTTAGGAGGATCGGCTGGAAACACCATATATTTT | CASSQDILGGSAGNTIYF | - | TRBJ1-3 | - | TRBV4-2
TGTGCCAGCAGTGACAGTCACGGGGGGGCCTACAATGAGCAGTTCTTC | CASSDSHGGAYNEQFF | TRBD2 | TRBJ2-1 | many | TRBV27
TGTGCCACCAGTGATTTGACGCGGGGGACTAGACTGAGTGAGCAGTTCTTC | CATSDLTRGTRLSEQFF | TRBD2 | TRBJ2-1 | many | TRBV24-1